This T cell receptor beta chain emerged from a study of cytomegalovirus exposure and HLA in healthy donors. In germline, CDR1 is MNHNS, CDR2 SASEGT. This CDR3 has 17 residues. V dropped 1 base and J dropped 4 bases, with 19 bases sitting between them. TCRdb's copy holds only in-frame clones and misses some; the assay was immunoSEQ multiplex PCR. This sample yields roughly 100,000 clones, of which about 87% are seen a single time; about 1.8% belongs to the top ten. The specimen sequenced was PBMCs. V gene TRBV6-1 combines with J gene TRBJ1-2; a weak D match, TRBD1 (5 bases). This TCR derives from a woman aged 18 to 35 in good health and CMV-seropositive. The CDR3 nucleotides read TGTGCCAGCAGTGAAGGTCCTAGGGGCGTTCTCTTCTATGGCTACACCTTC. It codes for CASSEGPRGVLFYGYTF.